These T cell receptor beta chains were read from a single sample in a study of cytomegalovirus exposure and HLA in healthy donors. Profiling relied on immunoSEQ multiplex PCR, and the TCRdb table lists in-frame clones only, not all of them. Found here are tens of thousands of clones, approximately 93% of them singletons; the top ten hold about 4.2%. Sequenced: PBMCs. These receptors originate from a man aged 18 to 29 in good health and CMV-seropositive. The CDR3 runs from the conserved cysteine through the conserved F or W. A D gene is named only where the DNA matches it firmly. Part of the rows lack a size; the others show once, few, many or a class for expanded clones.

J gene,V gene,D gene,clone size,CDR3 protein,CDR3 DNA
TRBJ2-3,TRBV6-1,TRBD1,.,CASRQGNTQYF,TGTGCCTCCCGACAGGGAAATACGCAGTATTTT
TRBJ2-3,TRBV7-6,TRBD2,.,CASSLAEPGTSGSPDTQYF,TGTGCCAGCAGCTTAGCCGAACCAGGGACTAGCGGGAGTCCAGATACGCAGTATTTT
TRBJ2-3,TRBV9,TRBD2,.,CASSATRTSGNLYF,TGTGCCAGCAGCGCCACACGGACTAGCGGGAATTTGTATTTT
TRBJ2-4,TRBV12-5,.,.,CASAPITVENIQYF,TGTGCTAGTGCCCCAATTACGGTGGAAAACATTCAGTACTTC
TRBJ2-2,TRBV12-2,.,.,CASLYPGLDRGVFAGELFF,TGTGCAAGTCTCTACCCGGGGCTCGACAGGGGTGTTTTCGCCGGGGAGCTGTTTTTT
TRBJ1-1,TRBV4-2,.,.,CASSQAERGGDGEAFF,TGTGCCAGCAGCCAAGCTGAACGGGGAGGGGACGGTGAAGCTTTCTTT
TRBJ2-5,TRBV27,TRBD2,.,CASSLGAGTEAEETQYF,TGTGCCAGCAGTTTAGGAGCGGGAACGGAAGCCGAGGAGACCCAGTACTTC
TRBJ2-1,TRBV27,.,.,CASRGVDEQFF,TGTGCCTCCAGGGGTGTGGATGAGCAGTTCTTC
TRBJ2-3,TRBV28,TRBD2,.,CASSFRVGTSGTKDTQYF,TGTGCCAGCAGTTTTAGAGTGGGGACTAGCGGGACTAAAGATACGCAGTATTTT
TRBJ2-3,TRBV15,.,.,CATSRVAGSDTQYF,TGTGCCACCAGCAGAGTTGCAGGCTCAGATACGCAGTATTTT
TRBJ2-1,TRBV9,.,.,CASSVAGYSSYNEQFF,TGTGCCAGCAGCGTAGCAGGGTATAGCTCCTACAATGAGCAGTTCTTC
TRBJ2-1,TRBV4-3,.,.,CASSQVSHRSSYNEQFF,TGCGCCAGCAGCCAAGTTTCGCATAGGAGCTCCTACAATGAGCAGTTCTTC
TRBJ2-7,TRBV4-1,TRBD1,.,CASSPGDRVAYEQYF,TGCGCCAGCAGCCCGGGGGACAGGGTGGCATACGAGCAGTACTTC
TRBJ1-2,TRBV10-2,.,.,CASSESLMGNYGYTF,TGCGCCAGCAGTGAGTCATTAATGGGCAACTATGGCTACACCTTC
TRBJ1-4,TRBV7-8,TRBD1,.,CASSRTGTATNEKLFF,TGTGCCAGCAGCCGGACAGGGACGGCAACTAATGAAAAACTGTTTTTT
TRBJ2-7,TRBV5-1,TRBD1,.,CASSLQGANYEQYF,TGCGCCAGCAGCTTACAGGGGGCGAACTACGAGCAGTACTTC
TRBJ2-5,TRBV6-5,.,.,CAAHSSQETQYF,TGTGCCGCTCACTCGAGCCAAGAGACCCAGTACTTC
TRBJ2-4,TRBV18,.,.,CASSPRSFSGVAKNIQYF,TGTGCCAGCTCACCACGAAGTTTTTCGGGGGTAGCCAAAAACATTCAGTACTTC
TRBJ2-7,TRBV28,TRBD2,.,CATRAGPSYEQYF,TGTGCCACTCGAGCGGGACCCTCCTACGAGCAGTACTTC
TRBJ2-5,TRBV6-6,TRBD2,once,CASRGTSGGQETQYF,TGTGCCAGCAGGGGGACTAGCGGGGGCCAAGAGACCCAGTACTTC
TRBJ1-5,TRBV28,.,.,CASTPSTGVNQPQHF,TGTGCCAGCACCCCCTCGACAGGTGTTAATCAGCCCCAGCATTTT
TRBJ2-1,TRBV5-4,TRBD1,.,CAGNSRDRGNEQFF,TGTGCCGGAAACTCTAGGGACAGGGGTAATGAGCAGTTCTTC
TRBJ1-2,TRBV7-9,.,.,CASSSIDGPGGGYTF,TGTGCCAGCAGCTCGATTGACGGTCCAGGTGGGGGCTACACCTTC
TRBJ2-7,TRBV4-3,TRBD1,.,CASSPLTGSSYEQYF,TGCGCCAGCAGCCCGTTGACAGGGAGCTCCTACGAGCAGTACTTC
TRBJ1-4,TRBV6-6,TRBD1,.,CASSYAGQDEKLFF,TGTGCCAGCAGTTACGCTGGACAGGATGAAAAACTGTTTTTT
TRBJ2-7,TRBV5-1,.,.,CASSLNPTLGRKTYEQYF,TGCGCCAGCAGCTTGAACCCCACTCTCGGGAGAAAGACTTACGAGCAGTACTTC